This TCR beta chain was identified during a study of immune characterization of retroperitoneal liposarcoma. From germline, CDR1 is MNHNS and CDR2 SASEGT. The CDR3 extends over 16 amino acids. The ends were cut back, 2 bases at V and 5 bases at J, with 16 bases in the middle. Using its own MiXCR run on the PCR reads, TCRdb lists one record per CDR3 protein. This table holds over 8,000 distinct CDR3 sequences, more than 25% found once. This receptor was taken from a male donor with retroperitoneal liposarcoma. The chain is built from TRBV6-1 and TRBJ2-1; D call uncertain. The sample was blood. The CDR3 here is CASSESYYRRNNEQFF. For the CDR3, the DNA is TGTGCCAGCAGTGAAAGTTACTACCGCAGAAACAATGAGCAGTTCTTC.